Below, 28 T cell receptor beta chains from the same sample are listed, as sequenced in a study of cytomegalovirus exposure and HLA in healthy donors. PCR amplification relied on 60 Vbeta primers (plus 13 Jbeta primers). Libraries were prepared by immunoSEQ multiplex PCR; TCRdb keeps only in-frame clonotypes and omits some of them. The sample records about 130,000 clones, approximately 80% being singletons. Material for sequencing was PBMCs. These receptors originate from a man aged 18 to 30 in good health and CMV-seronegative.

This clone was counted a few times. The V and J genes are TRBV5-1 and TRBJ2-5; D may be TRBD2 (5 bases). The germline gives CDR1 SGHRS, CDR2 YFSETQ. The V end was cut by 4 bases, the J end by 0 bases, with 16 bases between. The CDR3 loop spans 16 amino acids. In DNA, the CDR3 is TGCGCCAGCAGCATCCCATGGAACGGGGACCAAGAGACCCAGTACTTC. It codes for CASSIPWNGDQETQYF.

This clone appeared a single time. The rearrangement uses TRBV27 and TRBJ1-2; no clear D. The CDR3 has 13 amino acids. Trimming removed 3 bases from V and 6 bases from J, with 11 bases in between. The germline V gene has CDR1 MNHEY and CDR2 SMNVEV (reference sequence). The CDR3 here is CASSFSYFDGYTF. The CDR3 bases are TGTGCCAGCAGTTTTTCGTATTTCGATGGCTACACCTTC.

The CDR3 reads CASSQVSGANVLTF. The CDR3 DNA sequence: TGCGCCAGCAGCCAAGTATCTGGGGCCAACGTCCTGACTTTC. The gene calls are TRBV4-3 and TRBJ2-6; D is ambiguous. V was shortened by 1 base and J by 1 base, with 2 bases between the two germline ends. Germline lookup yields CDR1 LGHNA and CDR2 YSLEER. This CDR3 contains 14 residues.

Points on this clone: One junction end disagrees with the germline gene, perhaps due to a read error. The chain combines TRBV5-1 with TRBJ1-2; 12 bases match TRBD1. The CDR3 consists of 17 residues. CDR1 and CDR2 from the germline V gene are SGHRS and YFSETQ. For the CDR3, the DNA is TGCGCCAGCAGCGTCCCCGGGACAGGGGGCGCAAACTATGGCTACATCTTC. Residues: CASSVPGTGGANYGYIF.

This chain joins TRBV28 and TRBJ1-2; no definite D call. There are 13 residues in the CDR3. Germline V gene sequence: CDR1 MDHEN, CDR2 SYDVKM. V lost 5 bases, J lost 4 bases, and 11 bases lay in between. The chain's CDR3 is CASSAGRFYGYTF. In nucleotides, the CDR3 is TGTGCCAGCAGTGCCGGGAGATTCTATGGCTACACCTTC.

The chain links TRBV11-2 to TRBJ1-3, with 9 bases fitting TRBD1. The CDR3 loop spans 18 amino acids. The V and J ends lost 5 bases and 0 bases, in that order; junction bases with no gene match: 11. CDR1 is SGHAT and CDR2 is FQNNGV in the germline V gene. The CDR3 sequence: CASSRVGTGILSGNTIYF. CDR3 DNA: TGTGCCAGCAGCCGGGTAGGGACAGGGATCCTCTCTGGAAACACCATATATTTT.

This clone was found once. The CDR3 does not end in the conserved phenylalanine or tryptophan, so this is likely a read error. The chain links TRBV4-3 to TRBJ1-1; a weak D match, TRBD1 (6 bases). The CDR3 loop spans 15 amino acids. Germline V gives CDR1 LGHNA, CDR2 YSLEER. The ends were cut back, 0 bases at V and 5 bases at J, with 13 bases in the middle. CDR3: CASSQDRGGWTEAFS. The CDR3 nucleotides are TGCGCCAGCAGCCAAGATCGGGGGGGCTGGACTGAAGCTTTCTCT.

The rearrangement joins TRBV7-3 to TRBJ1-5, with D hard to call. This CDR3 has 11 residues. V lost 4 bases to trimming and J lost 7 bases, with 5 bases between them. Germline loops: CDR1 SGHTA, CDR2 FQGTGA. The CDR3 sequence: CASSSGQPQHF. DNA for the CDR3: TGTGCCAGCAGCTCCGGGCAGCCCCAGCATTTT. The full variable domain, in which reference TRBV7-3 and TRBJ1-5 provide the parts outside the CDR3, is GAGVSQTPSNKVTEKGKYVELRCDPISGHTALYWYRQSLGQGPEFLIYFQGTGAADDSGLPNDRFFAVRPEGSVSTLKIQRTERGDSAVYLCASSSGQPQHFGDGTRLSIL.

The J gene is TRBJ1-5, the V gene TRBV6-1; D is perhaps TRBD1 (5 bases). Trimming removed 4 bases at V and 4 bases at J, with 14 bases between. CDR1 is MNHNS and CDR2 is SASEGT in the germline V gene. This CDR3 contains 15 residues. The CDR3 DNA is TGTGCCAGCAGTGGAGAGGAGGGGCGAAATCAGCCCCAGCATTTT. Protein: CASSGEEGRNQPQHF.

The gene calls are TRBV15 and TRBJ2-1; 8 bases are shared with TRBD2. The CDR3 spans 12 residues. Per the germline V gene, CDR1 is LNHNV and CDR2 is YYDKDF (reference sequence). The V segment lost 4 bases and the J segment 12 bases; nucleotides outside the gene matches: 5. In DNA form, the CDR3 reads TGTGCCACCAGCATTAGCGGGAAGACGCAGTTCTTC. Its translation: CATSISGKTQFF.

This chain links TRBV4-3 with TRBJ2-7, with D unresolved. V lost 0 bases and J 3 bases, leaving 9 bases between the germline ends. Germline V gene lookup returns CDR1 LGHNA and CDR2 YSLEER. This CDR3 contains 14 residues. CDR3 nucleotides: TGCGCCAGCAGCCAAGATCGGAGTCTCTACGAGCAGTACTTC. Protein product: CASSQDRSLYEQYF.

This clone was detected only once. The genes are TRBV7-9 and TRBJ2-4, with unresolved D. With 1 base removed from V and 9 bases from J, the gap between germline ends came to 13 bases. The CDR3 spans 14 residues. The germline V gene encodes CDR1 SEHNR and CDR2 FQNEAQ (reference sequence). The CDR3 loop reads CASSLEPPPSIQYF. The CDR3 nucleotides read TGTGCCAGCAGCTTAGAACCGCCTCCGAGCATTCAGTACTTC.

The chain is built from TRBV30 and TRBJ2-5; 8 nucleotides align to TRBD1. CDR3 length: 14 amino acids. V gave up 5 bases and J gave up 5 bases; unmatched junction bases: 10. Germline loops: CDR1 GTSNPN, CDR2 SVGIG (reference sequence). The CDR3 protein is CAWGLTGGWETQYF. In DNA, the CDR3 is TGTGCCTGGGGACTAACAGGGGGATGGGAGACCCAGTACTTC. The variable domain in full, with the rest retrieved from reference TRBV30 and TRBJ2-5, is SQTIHQWPATLVQPVGSPLSLECTVEGTSNPNLYWYRQAAGRGLQLLFYSVGIGQISSEVPQNLSASRPQDRQFILSSKKLLLSDSGFYLCAWGLTGGWETQYFGPGTRLLVL.

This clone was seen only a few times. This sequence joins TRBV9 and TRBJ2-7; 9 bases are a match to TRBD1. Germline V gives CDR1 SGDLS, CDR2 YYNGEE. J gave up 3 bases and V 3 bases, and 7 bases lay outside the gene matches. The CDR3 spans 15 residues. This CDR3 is CASSARQGGFYEQYF. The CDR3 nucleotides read TGTGCCAGCAGCGCGAGACAGGGGGGGTTCTACGAGCAGTACTTC.

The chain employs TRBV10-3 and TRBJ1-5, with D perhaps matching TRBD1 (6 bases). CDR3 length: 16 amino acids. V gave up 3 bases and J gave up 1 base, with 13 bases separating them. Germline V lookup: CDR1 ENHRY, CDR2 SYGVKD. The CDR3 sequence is CAISDGRGLSNQPQHF. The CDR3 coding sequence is TGTGCCATCAGTGACGGGAGGGGGTTAAGCAATCAGCCCCAGCATTTT.

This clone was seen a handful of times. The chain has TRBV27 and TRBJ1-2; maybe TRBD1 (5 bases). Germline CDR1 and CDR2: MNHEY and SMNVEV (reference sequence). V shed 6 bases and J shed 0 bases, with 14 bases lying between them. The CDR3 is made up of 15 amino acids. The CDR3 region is CASSPLIGANYGYTF. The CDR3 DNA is TGTGCCAGCAGCCCTCTAATAGGGGCTAACTATGGCTACACCTTC.

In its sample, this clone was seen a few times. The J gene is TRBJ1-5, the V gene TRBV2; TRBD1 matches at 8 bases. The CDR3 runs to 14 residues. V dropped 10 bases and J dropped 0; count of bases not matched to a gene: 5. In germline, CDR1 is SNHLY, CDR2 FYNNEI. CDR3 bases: TGTGCCACCTCGACAGGGGATAGCAATCAGCCCCAGCATTTT. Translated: CATSTGDSNQPQHF.

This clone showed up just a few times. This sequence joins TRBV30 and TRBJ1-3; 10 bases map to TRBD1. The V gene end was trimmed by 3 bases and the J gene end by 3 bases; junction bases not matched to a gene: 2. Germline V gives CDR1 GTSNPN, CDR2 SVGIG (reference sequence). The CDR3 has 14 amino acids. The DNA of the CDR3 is TGTGCCTGGAGCGGGGACAGGGGTGGAAACACCATATATTTT. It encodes CAWSGDRGGNTIYF.

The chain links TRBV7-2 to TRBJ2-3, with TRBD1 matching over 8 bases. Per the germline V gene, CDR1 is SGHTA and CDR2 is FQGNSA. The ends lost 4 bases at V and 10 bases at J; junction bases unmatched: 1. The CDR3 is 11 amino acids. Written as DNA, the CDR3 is TGTGCCAGCAGCTCGACAGGGGCGCAGTATTTT. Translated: CASSSTGAQYF.

CDR3 coding DNA: TGCGCCAGCAGCCAAGGGCGGGACTCCACGCAGTATTTT. It yields the protein CASSQGRDSTQYF. This chain uses TRBV4-3 with TRBJ2-3, with D tentatively TRBD2 (6 bases). The CDR3 has 13 amino acids. CDR1 and CDR2 (germline): LGHNA, YSLEER. Between the trimmed V and J ends, which lost 1 base and 9 bases, there was a span of 11 bases.

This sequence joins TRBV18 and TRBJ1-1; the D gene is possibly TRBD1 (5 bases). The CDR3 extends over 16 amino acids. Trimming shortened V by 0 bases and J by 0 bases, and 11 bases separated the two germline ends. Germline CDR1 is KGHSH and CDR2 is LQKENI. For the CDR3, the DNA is TGTGCCAGCTCACCACCCAGGGTCCCCGTGAACACTGAAGCTTTCTTT. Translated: CASSPPRVPVNTEAFF.

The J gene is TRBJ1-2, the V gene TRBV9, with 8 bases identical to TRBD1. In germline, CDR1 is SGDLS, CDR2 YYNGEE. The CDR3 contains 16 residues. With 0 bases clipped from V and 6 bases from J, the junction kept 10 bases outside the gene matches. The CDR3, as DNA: TGTGCCAGCAGCGTAGTCGATAGCCAGGGGGCAGATGGCTACACCTTC. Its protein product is CASSVVDSQGADGYTF.

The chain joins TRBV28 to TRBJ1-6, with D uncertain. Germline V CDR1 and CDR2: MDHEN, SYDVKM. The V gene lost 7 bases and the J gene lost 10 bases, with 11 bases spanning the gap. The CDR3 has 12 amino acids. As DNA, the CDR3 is TGTGCCAGCACCCGCCCGGGGTCACCCCTCCACTTT. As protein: CASTRPGSPLHF.

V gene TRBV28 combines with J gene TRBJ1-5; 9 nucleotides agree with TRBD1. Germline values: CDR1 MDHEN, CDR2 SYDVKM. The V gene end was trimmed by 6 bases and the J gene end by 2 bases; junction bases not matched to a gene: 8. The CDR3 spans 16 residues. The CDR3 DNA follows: TGTGCCAGCAGACCTCCCCGGGACAGGGGCAATCAGCCCCAGCATTTT. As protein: CASRPPRDRGNQPQHF.

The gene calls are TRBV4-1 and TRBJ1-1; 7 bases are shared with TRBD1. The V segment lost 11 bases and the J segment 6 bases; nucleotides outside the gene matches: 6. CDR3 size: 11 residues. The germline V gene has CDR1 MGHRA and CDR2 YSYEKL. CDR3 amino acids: CAAQTGAEAFF. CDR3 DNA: TGCGCCGCACAAACAGGGGCTGAAGCTTTCTTT.

CDR3 in DNA: TGTGCCAGCAGCGTAGGGTTAGGGGATATGAACACTGAAGCTTTCTTT. This codes for CASSVGLGDMNTEAFF. This chain uses TRBV9 with TRBJ1-1, with TRBD1 as a possible D gene (5 bases). Between the trimmed V and J ends, which lost 0 bases and 0 bases, there was a span of 12 bases. This CDR3 is 16 amino acids long. Germline assignment: CDR1 SGDLS and CDR2 YYNGEE.

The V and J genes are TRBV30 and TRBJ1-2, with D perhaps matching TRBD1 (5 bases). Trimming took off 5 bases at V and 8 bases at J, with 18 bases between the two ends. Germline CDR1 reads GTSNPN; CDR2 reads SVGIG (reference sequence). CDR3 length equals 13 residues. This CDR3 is CAWGRDPKGGYTF. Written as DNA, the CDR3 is TGTGCCTGGGGTCGCGACCCAAAGGGGGGCTACACCTTC.

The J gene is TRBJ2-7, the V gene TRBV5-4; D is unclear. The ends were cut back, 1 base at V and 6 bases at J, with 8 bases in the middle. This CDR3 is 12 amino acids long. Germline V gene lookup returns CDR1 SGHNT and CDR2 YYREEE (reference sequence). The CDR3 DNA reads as TGTGCCAGCAGCTTGACAGCCCGCGAGCAGTACTTC. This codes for CASSLTAREQYF. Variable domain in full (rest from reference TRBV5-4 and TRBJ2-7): ETGVTQSPTHLIKTRGQQVTLRCSSQSGHNTVSWYQQALGQGPQFIFQYYREEENGRGNFPPRFSGLQFPNYSSELNVNALELDDSALYLCASSLTAREQYFGPGTRLTVT.